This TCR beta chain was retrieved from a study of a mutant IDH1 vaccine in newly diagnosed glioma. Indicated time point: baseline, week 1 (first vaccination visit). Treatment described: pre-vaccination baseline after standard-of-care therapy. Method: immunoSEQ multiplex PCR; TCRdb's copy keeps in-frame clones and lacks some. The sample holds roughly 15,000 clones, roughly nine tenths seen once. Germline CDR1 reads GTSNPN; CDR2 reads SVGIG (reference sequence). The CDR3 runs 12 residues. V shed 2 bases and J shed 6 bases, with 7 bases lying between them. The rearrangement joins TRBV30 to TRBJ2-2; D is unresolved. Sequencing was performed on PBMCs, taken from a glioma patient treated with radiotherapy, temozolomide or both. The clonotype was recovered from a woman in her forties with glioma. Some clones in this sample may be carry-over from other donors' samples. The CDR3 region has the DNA TGTGCCTGGAGTTGGGATTCCGGGGAGCTGTTTTTT. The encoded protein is CAWSWDSGELFF.